This T cell receptor (beta chain) was identified in a study of blood T cell repertoires in COVID-19. Using immunoSEQ multiplex PCR, the repertoire was profiled, and TCRdb retains in-frame clones only, with some absent. The sample includes roughly 180,000 clones, 60% to 85% of them seen just once. Looked up from germline, CDR1 is SNHLY and CDR2 is FYNNEI. Trimming stripped 6 bases from V and 6 bases from J, with 11 bases between. This CDR3 has 12 amino acids. The rearrangement uses TRBV2 and TRBJ1-1; a possible D gene is TRBD1 (5 bases). The sample comprised peripheral blood. This receptor was identified in a woman aged 55-70 years with COVID-19, enrolled during active disease. Written as DNA, the CDR3 is TGTGCCAGCAGGGAGGGGATGGCTGAAGCTTTCTTT. Its protein is CASREGMAEAFF.